In its sample, the clone carrying this T cell receptor (beta chain) was seen many times. The target antigen is unknown. The source of the sample is a study of metastatic and nonmetastatic thyroid tumors. Study at large: The study looked at repertoires side by side in blood and in tumor or nodule tissue from malignant and benign thyroid patients. Study results and caveats: It was reported that TCR beta diversity was significantly higher in malignant thyroid tumors than benign nodules, in blood and tumor.

Thyroid surgery was performed in patients who had received no treatment beforehand. CDR1 and CDR2 from the germline V gene are DFQATT and SNEGSKA (reference sequence). The CDR3 runs 15 residues. Trimming left V 0 bases short and J 5 bases short, with 14 bases between. Using MiXCR, TCRdb re-called clones from the PCR reads. The sample lists 25,000 to 35,000 clones; 9.5% to 14% were seen once. Sequenced sample: blood. J is TRBJ2-1 and V is TRBV20-1; D may be TRBD1 or TRBD2 (5 bases each). This clonotype was obtained from a female donor with papillary thyroid cancer or a benign thyroid nodule (not recorded which). Some clones in this sample may be carry-over from other donors' samples. In DNA, the CDR3 is TGCAGTGCTAGAGATATCCGGGGCGCGGACAATGAGCAGTTCTTC. It codes for CSARDIRGADNEQFF.